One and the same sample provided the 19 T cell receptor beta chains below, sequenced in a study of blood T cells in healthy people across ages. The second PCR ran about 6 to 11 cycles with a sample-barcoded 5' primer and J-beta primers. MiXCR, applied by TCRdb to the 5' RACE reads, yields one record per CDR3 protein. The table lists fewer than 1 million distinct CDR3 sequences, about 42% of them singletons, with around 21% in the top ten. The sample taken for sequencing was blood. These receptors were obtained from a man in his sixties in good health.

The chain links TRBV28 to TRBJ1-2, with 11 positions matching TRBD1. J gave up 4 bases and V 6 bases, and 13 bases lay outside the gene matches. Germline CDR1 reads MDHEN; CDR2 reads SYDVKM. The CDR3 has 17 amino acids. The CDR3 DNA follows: TGTGCCAGCAGCCGTCCGGGACAGGGGGTTTTTGGCTATGGCTACACCTTC. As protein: CASSRPGQGVFGYGYTF.

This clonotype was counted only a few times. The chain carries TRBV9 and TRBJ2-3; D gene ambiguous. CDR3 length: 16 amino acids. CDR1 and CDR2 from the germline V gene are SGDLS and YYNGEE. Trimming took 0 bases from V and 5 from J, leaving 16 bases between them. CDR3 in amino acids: CASSVGVTAAIDTQYF. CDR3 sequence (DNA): TGTGCCAGCAGCGTAGGAGTGACGGCGGCCATAGATACGCAGTATTTT.

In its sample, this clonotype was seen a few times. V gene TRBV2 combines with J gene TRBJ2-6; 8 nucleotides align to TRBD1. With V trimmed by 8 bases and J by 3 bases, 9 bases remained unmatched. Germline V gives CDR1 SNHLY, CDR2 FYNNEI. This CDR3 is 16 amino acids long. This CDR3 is CASHPQGASGANVLTF. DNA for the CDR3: TGTGCCAGCCACCCCCAGGGGGCCAGTGGGGCCAACGTCCTGACTTTC.

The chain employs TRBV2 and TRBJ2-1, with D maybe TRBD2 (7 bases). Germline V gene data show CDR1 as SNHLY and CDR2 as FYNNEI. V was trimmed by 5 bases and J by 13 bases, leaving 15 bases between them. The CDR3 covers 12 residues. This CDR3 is CASSTGRETQFF. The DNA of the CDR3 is TGTGCCAGCAGTACAGGGAGGGAGACCCAGTTCTTC.

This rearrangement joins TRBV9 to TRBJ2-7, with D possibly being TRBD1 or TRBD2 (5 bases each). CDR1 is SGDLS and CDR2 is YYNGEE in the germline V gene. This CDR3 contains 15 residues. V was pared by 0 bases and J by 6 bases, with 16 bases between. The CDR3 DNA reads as TGTGCCAGCAGCGTAGGAGAGGGGAATTGGGGCGAGCAGTACTTC. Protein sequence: CASSVGEGNWGEQYF.

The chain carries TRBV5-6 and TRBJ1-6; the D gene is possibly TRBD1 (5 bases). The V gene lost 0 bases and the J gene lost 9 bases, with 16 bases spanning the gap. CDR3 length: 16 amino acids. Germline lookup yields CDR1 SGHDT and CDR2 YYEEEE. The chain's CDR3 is CASSLGLGRVRSPLHF. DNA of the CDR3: TGTGCCAGCAGCTTGGGTTTGGGGCGGGTCCGTTCACCCCTCCACTTT.

Here the CDR3 reads CASSFNPGTSSYEQYF. In DNA form, the CDR3 reads TGCGCCAGCAGCTTTAATCCCGGGACTAGCTCCTACGAGCAGTACTTC. This chain links TRBV5-1 with TRBJ2-7; 8 positions match TRBD2. The germline CDR1 and CDR2 sequences are SGHRS and YFSETQ. With V trimmed by 2 bases and J by 0 bases, 7 bases remained unmatched. The length of the CDR3 is 16 residues.

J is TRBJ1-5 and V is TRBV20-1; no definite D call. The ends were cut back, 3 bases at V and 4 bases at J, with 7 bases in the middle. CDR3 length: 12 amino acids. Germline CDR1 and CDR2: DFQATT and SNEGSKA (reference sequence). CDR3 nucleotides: TGCAGTGCTAGGCCGGGGAATCAGCCCCAGCATTTT. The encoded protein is CSARPGNQPQHF.

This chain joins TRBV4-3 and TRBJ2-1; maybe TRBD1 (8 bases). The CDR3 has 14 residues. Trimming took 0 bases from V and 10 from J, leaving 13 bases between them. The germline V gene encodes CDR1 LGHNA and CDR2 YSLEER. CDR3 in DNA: TGCGCCAGCAGCCAAGAGGGGGGGGACAGGGAGCAGTTCTTC. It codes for CASSQEGGDREQFF.

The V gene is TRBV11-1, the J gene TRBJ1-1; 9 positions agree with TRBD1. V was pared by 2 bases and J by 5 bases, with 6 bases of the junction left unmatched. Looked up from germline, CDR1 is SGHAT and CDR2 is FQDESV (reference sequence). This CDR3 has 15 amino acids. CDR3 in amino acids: CASSLRRQGGTEAFF. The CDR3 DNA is TGTGCCAGCAGCTTACGCAGACAGGGGGGAACTGAAGCTTTCTTT.

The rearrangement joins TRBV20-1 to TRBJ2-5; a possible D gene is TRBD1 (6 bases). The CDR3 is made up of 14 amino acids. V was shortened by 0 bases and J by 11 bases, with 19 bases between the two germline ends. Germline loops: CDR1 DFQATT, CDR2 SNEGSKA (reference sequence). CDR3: CSARDAGAYNEQYF. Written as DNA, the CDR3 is TGCAGTGCTAGAGACGCAGGGGCCTACAATGAGCAGTACTTC.

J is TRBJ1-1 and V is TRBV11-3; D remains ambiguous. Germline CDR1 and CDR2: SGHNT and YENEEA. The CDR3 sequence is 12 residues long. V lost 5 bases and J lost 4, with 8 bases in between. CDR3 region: CASSRRSTEAFF. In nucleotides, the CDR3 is TGTGCCAGCAGCCGGCGAAGCACTGAAGCTTTCTTT.

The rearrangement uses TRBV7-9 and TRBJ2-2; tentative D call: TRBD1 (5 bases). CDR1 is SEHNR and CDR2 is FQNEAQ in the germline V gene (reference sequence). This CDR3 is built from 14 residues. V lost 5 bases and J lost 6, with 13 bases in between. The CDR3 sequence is CASSPLGPPGELFF. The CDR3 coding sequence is TGTGCCAGCAGCCCCCTGGGGCCGCCCGGGGAGCTGTTTTTT.

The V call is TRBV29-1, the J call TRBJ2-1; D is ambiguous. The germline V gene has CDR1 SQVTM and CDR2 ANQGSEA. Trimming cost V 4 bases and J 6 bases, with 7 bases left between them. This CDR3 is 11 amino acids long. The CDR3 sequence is CSVGHRNEQFF. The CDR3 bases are TGCAGCGTTGGACATCGCAATGAGCAGTTCTTC.

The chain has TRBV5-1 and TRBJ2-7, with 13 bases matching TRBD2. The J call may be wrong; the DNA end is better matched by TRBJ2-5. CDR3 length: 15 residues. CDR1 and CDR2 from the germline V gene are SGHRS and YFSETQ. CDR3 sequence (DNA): TGCGCCAGCAGCGACCGGACTAGCGGGGGCGAGACCCAGTACTTC. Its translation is CASSDRTSGGETQYF.

CDR3 region: CASSSDSAGGQYF. The CDR3 region has the DNA TGTGCCAGCAGCTCGGACTCCGCTGGTGGGCAGTACTTC. V is TRBV7-2 and J is TRBJ2-5; D may be TRBD2 (5 bases). There are 13 residues in the CDR3. CDR1 and CDR2 (germline): SGHTA, FQGNSA. V gave up 4 bases and J gave up 11 bases, with 17 bases separating them.

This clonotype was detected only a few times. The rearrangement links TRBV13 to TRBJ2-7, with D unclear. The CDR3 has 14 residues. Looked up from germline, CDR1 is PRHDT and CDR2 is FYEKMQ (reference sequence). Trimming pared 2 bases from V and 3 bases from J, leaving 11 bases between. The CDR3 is CASSLRQEFYEQYF. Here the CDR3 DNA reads TGTGCCAGCAGCTTAAGGCAGGAATTCTACGAGCAGTACTTC.

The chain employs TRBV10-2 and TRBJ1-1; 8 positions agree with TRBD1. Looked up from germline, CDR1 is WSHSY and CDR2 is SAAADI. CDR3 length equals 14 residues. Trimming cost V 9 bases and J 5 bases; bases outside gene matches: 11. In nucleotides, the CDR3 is TGCGCCAGTCGGACAGGGTCGCGAGAGACTGAAGCTTTCTTT. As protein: CASRTGSRETEAFF.

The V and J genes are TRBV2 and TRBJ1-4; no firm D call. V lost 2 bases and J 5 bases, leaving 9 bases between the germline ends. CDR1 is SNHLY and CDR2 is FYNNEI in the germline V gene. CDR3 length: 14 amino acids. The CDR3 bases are TGTGCCAGCAGTGAAAGAAGCGGGAATGAAAAACTGTTTTTT. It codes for CASSERSGNEKLFF.